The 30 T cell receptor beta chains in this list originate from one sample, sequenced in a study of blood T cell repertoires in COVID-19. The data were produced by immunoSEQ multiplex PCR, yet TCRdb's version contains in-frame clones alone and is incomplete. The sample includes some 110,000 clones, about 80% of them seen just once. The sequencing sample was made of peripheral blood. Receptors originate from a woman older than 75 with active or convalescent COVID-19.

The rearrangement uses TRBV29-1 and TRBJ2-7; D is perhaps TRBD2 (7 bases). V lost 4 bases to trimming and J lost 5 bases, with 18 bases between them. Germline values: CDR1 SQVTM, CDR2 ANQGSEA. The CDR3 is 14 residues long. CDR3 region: CSVGWRGPLNEQYF. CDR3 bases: TGCAGCGTTGGCTGGCGGGGGCCCTTAAACGAGCAGTACTTC.

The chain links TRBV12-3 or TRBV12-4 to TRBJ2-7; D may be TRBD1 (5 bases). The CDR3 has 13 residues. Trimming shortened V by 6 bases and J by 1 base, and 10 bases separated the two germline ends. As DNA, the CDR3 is TGTGCCAGCAGATACGCAGGGTCCTACGAGCAGTACTTC. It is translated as CASRYAGSYEQYF.

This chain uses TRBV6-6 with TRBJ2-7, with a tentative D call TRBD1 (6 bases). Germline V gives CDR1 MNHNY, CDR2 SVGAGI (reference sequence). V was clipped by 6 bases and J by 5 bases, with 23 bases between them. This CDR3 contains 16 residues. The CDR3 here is CASSLLPGTTGDEQYF. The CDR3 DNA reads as TGTGCCAGCAGCTTGCTCCCCGGGACAACCGGGGACGAGCAGTACTTC.

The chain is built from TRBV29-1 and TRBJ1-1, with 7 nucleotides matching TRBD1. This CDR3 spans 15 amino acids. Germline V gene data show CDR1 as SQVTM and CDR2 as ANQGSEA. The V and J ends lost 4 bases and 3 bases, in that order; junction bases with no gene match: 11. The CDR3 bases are TGCAGCGTTGCCTCGGCAGGGGGTTGGGACACTGAAGCTTTCTTT. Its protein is CSVASAGGWDTEAFF.

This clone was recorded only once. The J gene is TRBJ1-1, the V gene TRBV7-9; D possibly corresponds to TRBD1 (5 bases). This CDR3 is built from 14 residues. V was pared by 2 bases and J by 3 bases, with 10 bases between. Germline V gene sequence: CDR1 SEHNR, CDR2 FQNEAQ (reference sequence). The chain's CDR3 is CASSLQGRDTEAFF. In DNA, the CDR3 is TGTGCCAGCAGCTTACAGGGAAGGGACACTGAAGCTTTCTTT.

CDR3 in amino acids: CASSLGATGGYAYEQYF. The CDR3 nucleotides read TGTGCCAGCAGCTTGGGCGCGACAGGGGGCTATGCCTACGAGCAGTACTTC. J is TRBJ2-7 and V is TRBV5-5, with 10 bases matching TRBD1. The CDR3 has 17 amino acids. V was pared by 0 bases and J by 2 bases, with 8 bases of the junction left unmatched. Per germline, CDR1 SGHKS and CDR2 YYEKEE (reference sequence).

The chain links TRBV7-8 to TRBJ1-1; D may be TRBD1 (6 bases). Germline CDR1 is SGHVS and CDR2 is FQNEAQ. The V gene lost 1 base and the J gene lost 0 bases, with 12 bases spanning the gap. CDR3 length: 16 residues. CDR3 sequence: CASSLDGAGVNTEAFF. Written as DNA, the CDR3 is TGTGCCAGCAGCTTAGATGGGGCAGGGGTGAACACTGAAGCTTTCTTT.

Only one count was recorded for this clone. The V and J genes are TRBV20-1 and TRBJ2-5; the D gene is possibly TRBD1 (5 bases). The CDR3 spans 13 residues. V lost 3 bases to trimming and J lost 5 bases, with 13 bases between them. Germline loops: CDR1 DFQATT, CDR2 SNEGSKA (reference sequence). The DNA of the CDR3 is TGCAGTGCTAGTAGTCAGGGTGGGGAGACCCAGTACTTC. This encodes CSASSQGGETQYF.

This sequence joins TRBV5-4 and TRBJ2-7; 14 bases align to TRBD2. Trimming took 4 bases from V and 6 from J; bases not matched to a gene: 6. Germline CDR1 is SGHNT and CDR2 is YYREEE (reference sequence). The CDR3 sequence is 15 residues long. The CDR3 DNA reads TGTGCCAGCAGCCCCGGACTAGCGGGAGGATCCGAGCAGTACTTC. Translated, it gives CASSPGLAGGSEQYF.

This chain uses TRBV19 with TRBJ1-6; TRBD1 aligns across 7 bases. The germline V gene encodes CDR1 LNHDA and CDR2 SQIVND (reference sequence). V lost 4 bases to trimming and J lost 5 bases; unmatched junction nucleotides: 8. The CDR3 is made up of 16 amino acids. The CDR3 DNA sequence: TGTGCCAGTAGTACCTTAGGACAGGCAAATAATTCACCCCTCCACTTT. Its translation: CASSTLGQANNSPLHF. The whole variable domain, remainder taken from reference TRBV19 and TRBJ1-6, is DGGITQSPKYLFRKEGQNVTLSCEQNLNHDAMYWYRQDPGQGLRLIYYSQIVNDFQKGDIAEGYSVSREKKESFPLTVTSAQKNPTAFYLCASSTLGQANNSPLHFGNGTRLTVT.

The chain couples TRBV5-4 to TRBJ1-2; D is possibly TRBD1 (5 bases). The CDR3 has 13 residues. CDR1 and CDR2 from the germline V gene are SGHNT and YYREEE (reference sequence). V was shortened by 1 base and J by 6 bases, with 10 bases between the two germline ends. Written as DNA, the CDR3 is TGTGCCAGCAGCTTGCAAGGGGCTGATGGCTACACCTTC. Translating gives CASSLQGADGYTF. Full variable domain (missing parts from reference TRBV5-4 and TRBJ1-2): ETGVTQSPTHLIKTRGQQVTLRCSSQSGHNTVSWYQQALGQGPQFIFQYYREEENGRGNFPPRFSGLQFPNYSSELNVNALELDDSALYLCASSLQGADGYTFGSGTRLTVV.

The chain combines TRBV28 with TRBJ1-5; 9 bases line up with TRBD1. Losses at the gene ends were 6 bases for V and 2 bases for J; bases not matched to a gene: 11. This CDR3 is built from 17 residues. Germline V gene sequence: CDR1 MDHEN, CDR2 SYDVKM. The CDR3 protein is CASRSVGTGRGNQPQHF. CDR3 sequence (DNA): TGTGCCAGCAGATCTGTAGGGACAGGGAGGGGCAATCAGCCCCAGCATTTT.

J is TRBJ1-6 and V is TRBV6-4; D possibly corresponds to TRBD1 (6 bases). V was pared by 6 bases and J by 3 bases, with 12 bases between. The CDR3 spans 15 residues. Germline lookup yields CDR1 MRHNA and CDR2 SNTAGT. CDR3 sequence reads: CASRPQDSYNSPLHF. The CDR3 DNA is TGTGCCAGCAGACCACAGGACAGCTATAATTCACCCCTCCACTTT.

The chain's CDR3 is CASSRNRDRSYEQYF. The CDR3 bases are TGTGCCAGCAGTCGAAACCGGGACAGGTCCTACGAGCAGTACTTC. The J gene is TRBJ2-7, the V gene TRBV7-2; 8 positions agree with TRBD1. Trimming took 6 bases from V and 1 from J; bases not matched to a gene: 8. The CDR3 length is 15 residues. Germline loops: CDR1 SGHTA, CDR2 FQGNSA.

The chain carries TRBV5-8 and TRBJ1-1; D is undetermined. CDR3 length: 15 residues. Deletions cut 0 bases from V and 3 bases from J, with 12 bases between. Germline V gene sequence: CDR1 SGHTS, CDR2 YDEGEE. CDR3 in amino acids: CASSLGSGWDTEAFF. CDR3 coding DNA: TGTGCCAGCAGCTTGGGATCGGGTTGGGACACTGAAGCTTTCTTT.

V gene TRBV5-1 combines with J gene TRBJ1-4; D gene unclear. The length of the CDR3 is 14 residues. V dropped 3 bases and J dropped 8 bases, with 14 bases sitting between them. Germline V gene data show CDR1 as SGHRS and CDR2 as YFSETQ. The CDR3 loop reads CASSYGQREEKLFF. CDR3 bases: TGCGCCAGCAGCTACGGGCAGAGGGAGGAAAAACTGTTTTTT.

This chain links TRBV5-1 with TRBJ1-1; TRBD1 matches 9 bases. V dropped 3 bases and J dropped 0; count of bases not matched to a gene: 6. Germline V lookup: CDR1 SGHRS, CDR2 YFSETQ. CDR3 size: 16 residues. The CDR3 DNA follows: TGCGCCAGCAGCTCAACCGGGACAGGGATGAACACTGAAGCTTTCTTT. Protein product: CASSSTGTGMNTEAFF.

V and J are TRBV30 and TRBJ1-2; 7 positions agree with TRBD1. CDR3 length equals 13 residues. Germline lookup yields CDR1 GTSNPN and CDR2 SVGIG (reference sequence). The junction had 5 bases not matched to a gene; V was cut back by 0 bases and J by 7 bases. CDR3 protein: CAWSVQGGGGYTF. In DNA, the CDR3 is TGTGCCTGGAGTGTACAAGGGGGCGGTGGCTACACCTTC. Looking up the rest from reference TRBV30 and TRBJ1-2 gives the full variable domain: SQTIHQWPATLVQPVGSPLSLECTVEGTSNPNLYWYRQAAGRGLQLLFYSVGIGQISSEVPQNLSASRPQDRQFILSSKKLLLSDSGFYLCAWSVQGGGGYTFGSGTRLTVV.

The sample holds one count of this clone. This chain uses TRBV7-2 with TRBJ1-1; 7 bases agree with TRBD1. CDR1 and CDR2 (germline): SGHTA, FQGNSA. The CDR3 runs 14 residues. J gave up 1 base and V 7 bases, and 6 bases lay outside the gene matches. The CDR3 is CASTTGQRNTEAFF. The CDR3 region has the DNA TGTGCCAGCACCACGGGACAGAGGAACACTGAAGCTTTCTTT.

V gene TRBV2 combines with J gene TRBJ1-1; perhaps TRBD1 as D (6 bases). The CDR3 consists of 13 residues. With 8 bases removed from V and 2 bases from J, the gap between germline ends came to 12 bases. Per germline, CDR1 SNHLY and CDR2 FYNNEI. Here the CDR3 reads CASAYRVNTEAFF. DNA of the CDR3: TGTGCCAGCGCATACAGGGTAAACACTGAAGCTTTCTTT.

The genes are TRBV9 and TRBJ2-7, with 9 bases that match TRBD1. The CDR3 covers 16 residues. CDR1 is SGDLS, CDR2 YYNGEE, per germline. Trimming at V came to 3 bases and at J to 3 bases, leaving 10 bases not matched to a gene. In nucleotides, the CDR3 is TGTGCCAGCAGCGGCCGACCGGGACAGGGTTTCTACGAGCAGTACTTC. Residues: CASSGRPGQGFYEQYF.

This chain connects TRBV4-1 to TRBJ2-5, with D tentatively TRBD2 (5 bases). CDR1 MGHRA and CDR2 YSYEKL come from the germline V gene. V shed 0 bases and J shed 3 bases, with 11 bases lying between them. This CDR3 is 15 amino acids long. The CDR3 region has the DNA TGCGCCAGCAGCCAAGACGGGGTCAGAGAAGAGACCCAGTACTTC. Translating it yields CASSQDGVREETQYF.

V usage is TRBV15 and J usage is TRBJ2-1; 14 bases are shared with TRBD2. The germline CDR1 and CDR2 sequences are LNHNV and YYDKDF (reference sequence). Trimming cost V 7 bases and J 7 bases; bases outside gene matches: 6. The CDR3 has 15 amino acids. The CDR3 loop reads CATNLGTSGRNEQFF. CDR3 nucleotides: TGTGCCACCAATCTTGGGACTAGCGGGAGAAATGAGCAGTTCTTC.

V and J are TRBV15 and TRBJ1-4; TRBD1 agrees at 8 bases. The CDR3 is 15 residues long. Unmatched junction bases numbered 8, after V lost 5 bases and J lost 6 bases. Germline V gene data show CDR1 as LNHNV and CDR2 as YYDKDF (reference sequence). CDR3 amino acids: CATSARQGSDEKLFF. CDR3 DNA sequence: TGTGCCACCAGCGCACGACAGGGGTCGGATGAAAAACTGTTTTTT.

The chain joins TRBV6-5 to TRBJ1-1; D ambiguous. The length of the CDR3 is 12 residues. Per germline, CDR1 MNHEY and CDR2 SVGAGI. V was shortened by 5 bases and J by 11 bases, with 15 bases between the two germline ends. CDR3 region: CASSPEEGRAFF. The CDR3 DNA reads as TGTGCCAGCAGTCCCGAGGAGGGCCGGGCTTTCTTT.

CDR3 in DNA: TGCAGCGTTGAAGGTCTAGGGGCAGCTTTCTTT. It is translated as CSVEGLGAAFF. The rearrangement uses TRBV29-1 and TRBJ1-1; D is possibly TRBD1 (5 bases). The V end lost 1 base, the J end lost 10 bases, and 10 bases lay between the germline ends. This CDR3 has 11 amino acids. CDR1 is SQVTM and CDR2 is ANQGSEA in the germline V gene.

CDR3 residues: CASTDRGNQPQHF. CDR3 nucleotides: TGTGCCAGTACGGACAGGGGCAATCAGCCCCAGCATTTT. The chain carries TRBV19 and TRBJ1-5, with TRBD1 matching 8 bases. This CDR3 region has 13 residues. Germline V gene data show CDR1 as LNHDA and CDR2 as SQIVND (reference sequence). Trimming removed 7 bases from V and 2 bases from J; junction bases left unmatched: 1.

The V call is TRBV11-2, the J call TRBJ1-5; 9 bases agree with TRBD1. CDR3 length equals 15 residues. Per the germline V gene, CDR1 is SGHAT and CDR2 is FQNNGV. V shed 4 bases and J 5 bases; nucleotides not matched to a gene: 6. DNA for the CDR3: TGTGCCAGCAGCTCTGACAGGGGGATGTATCAGCCCCAGCATTTT. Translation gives CASSSDRGMYQPQHF.

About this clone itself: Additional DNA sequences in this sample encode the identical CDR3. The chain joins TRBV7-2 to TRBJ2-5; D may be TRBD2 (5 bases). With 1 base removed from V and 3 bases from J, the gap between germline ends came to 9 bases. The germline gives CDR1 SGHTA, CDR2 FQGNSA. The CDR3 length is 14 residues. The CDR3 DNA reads TGTGCCAGCAGCTTAGGAGGGCGGGAAGAGACCCAGTACTTC. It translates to CASSLGGREETQYF.

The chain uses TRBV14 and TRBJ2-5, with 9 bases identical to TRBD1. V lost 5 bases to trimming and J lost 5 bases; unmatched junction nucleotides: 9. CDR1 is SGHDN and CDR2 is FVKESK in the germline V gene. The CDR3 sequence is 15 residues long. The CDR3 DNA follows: TGTGCCAGCAGCGTTAACAGGGGGCCGGGGGAGACCCAGTACTTC. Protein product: CASSVNRGPGETQYF.